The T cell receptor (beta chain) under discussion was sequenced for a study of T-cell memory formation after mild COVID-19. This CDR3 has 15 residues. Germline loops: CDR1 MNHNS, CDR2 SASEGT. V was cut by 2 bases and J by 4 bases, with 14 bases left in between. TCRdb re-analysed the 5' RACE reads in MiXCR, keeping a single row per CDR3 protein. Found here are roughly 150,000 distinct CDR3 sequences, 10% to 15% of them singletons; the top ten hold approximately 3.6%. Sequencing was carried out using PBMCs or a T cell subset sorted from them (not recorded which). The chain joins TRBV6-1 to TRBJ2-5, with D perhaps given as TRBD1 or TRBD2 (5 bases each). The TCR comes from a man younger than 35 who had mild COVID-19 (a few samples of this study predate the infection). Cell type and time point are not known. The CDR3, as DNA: TGTGCCAGCAGTGAAAACCCGTTGGGGGTAGAGACCCAGTACTTC. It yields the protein CASSENPLGVETQYF.